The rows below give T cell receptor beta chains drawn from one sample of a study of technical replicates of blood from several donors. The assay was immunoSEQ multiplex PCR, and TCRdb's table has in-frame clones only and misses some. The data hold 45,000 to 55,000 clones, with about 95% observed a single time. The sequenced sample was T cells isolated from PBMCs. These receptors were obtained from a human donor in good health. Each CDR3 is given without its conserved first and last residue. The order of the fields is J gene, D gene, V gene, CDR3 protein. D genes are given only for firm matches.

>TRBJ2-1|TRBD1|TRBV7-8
ASSSNPGQGAREQF
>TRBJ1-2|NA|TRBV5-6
ASSHPQRNNYGYT
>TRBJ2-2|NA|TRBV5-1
ASSWPRDSNTGELF
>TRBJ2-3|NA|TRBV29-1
SALQIQEGTQY
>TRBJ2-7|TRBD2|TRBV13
ASSGLAVSYEQY
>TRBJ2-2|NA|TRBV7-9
ASSLKGVSGELF
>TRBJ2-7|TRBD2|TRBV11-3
ASRPGLGGEQY
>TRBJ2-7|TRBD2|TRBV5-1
ASSRGLAGGPYEQY
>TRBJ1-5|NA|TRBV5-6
ASSLGAFSNQPQH
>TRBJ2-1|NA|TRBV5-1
ASSSSPRVSYNEQF
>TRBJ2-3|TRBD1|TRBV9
ASSPSRGQRTDTQY
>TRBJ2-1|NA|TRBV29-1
SVDAWGTSSYNEQF
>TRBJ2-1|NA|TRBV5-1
ASSSTAAGSPYNEQF
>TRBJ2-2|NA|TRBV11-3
ASSLQGSGELF
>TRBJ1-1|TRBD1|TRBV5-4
ASSLSGQGKPF
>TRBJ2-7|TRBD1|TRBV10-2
ASRGAGTGLTEQY